This TCR beta chain comes out of a study of blood T cell repertoires in COVID-19. For the study at large: Acute and convalescent COVID-19 samples came from the United States, Italy and Spain. PBMCs, B-cell-depleted T cells, or T cells were the source of the cDNA or gDNA that made up the material.

TCRdb keeps only in-frame clones here, not all; method: immunoSEQ multiplex PCR. The sample holds about 160,000 clones, about 83% seen once. Trimming pared 5 bases from V and 1 base from J, leaving 9 bases between. This CDR3 is built from 15 residues. Germline lookup yields CDR1 SNHLY and CDR2 FYNNEI. This clone appeared a single time. Sequencing was carried out using peripheral blood. This TCR was recovered from a man in his fifties or sixties with acute or convalescent COVID-19. The rearrangement links TRBV2 to TRBJ2-6; D is unresolved. The CDR3 sequence: CASSPENSGANVLTF. DNA of the CDR3: TGTGCCAGCAGTCCCGAGAATTCTGGGGCCAACGTCCTGACTTTC. The full variable domain, its missing parts supplied by reference TRBV2 and TRBJ2-6, is EPEVTQTPSHQVTQMGQEVILRCVPISNHLYFYWYRQILGQKVEFLVSFYNNEISEKSEIFDDQFSVERPDGSNFTLKIRSTKLEDSAMYFCASSPENSGANVLTFGAGSRLTVL.